Below are 6 T cell receptor beta chains sequenced from a single sample in a study of shared clonotypes between healthy human individuals. TCRdb's table, derived via immunoSEQ multiplex PCR, lists solely in-frame clones and lacks some. In the table there are about 2 million clones, 90% to 95% of which are singletons. The sample taken for sequencing was naive CD4+ T cells sorted from blood. Subset of the sample: CD45RA+ positively selected. The receptors come from a man aged 18 to 29 in good health.

The chain carries TRBV6-1 and TRBJ2-6; 7 bases line up with TRBD2. V lost 4 bases, J lost 0 bases, and 3 bases stayed unmatched. Germline-derived CDR1 and CDR2 are MNHNS and SASEGT. CDR3 size: 16 residues. The chain's CDR3 is CASSVGRTSGANVLTF. The DNA of the CDR3 is TGTGCCAGCAGTGTCGGGAGGACCTCTGGGGCCAACGTCCTGACTTTC.

This clone was observed once. The chain carries TRBV14 and TRBJ2-1; tentatively, D is TRBD2 (6 bases). The germline V gene has CDR1 SGHDN and CDR2 FVKESK. The CDR3 is 13 residues long. The germline V and J ends were trimmed by 8 bases and 3 bases, with 11 bases remaining between them. CDR3 bases: TGTGCCAGCGACGGCGGGAACTACAATGAGCAGTTCTTC. Its protein is CASDGGNYNEQFF.

The chain employs TRBV25-1 and TRBJ2-7; the D gene is possibly TRBD2 (5 bases). V lost 7 bases and J 1 base, leaving 14 bases between the germline ends. Per germline, CDR1 MGHDK and CDR2 SYGVNS. The CDR3 sequence is 14 residues long. Here the CDR3 DNA reads TGTGCCAGCACCCCTAGGACTCATTCCTACGAGCAGTACTTC. This translates into CASTPRTHSYEQYF.

Remarks on this clone: Other DNA sequences from this sample encode an identical CDR3 as well. This chain joins TRBV30 and TRBJ1-5; D is unresolved. This CDR3 region has 13 residues. Germline loops: CDR1 GTSNPN, CDR2 SVGIG (reference sequence). V lost 0 bases and J lost 2, with 5 bases in between. DNA for the CDR3: TGTGCCTGGAGTGTGGCCCGCAATCAGCCCCAGCATTTT. Amino acid sequence: CAWSVARNQPQHF.

Details on this clone: Different DNA sequences within this sample yield the same CDR3. V is TRBV28 and J is TRBJ1-1; TRBD1 aligns across 7 bases. V lost 0 bases to trimming and J lost 0 bases; unmatched junction nucleotides: 1. Germline-derived CDR1 and CDR2 are MDHEN and SYDVKM. The CDR3 contains 15 residues. The CDR3, as DNA: TGTGCCAGCAGTTTATGGGACAGGATGAACACTGAAGCTTTCTTT. Protein sequence: CASSLWDRMNTEAFF.

The chain recombines TRBV29-1 with TRBJ2-1; TRBD2 agrees at 11 bases. The germline V gene encodes CDR1 SQVTM and CDR2 ANQGSEA. With 7 bases clipped from V and 10 bases from J, the junction kept 9 bases outside the gene matches. The CDR3 runs to 13 residues. The CDR3 coding sequence is TGCAGCGGGAGCCCTAGCGGGGGGCACGAGCAGTTCTTC. This codes for CSGSPSGGHEQFF.